This entry lists 8 T cell receptor beta chains sequenced from one sample in a study of human T cells and chemical hapten exposure. Total RNA was isolated from whole blood that had not been fractionated. Via MiXCR, TCRdb re-called the 5' RACE reads, giving one row per CDR3 protein. The sample shows under 150,000 distinct CDR3 sequences, 15% to 20% of them seen only once. These receptors were obtained from a human donor in good health.

In its sample, this clonotype was seen a few times. This sequence joins TRBV5-5 and TRBJ2-5; tentatively, D is TRBD2 (6 bases). Germline loops: CDR1 SGHKS, CDR2 YYEKEE (reference sequence). This CDR3 is built from 14 residues. Between the trimmed V and J ends, which lost 4 bases and 2 bases, there was a span of 12 bases. The CDR3 DNA is TGTGCCAGCAGCCCACGGGGGTCGCAAGAGACCCAGTACTTC. It encodes CASSPRGSQETQYF. Full variable domain (remainder filled in from reference TRBV5-5 and TRBJ2-5): DAGVTQSPTHLIKTRGQQVTLRCSPISGHKSVSWYQQVLGQGPQFIFQYYEKEERGRGNFPDRFSARQFPNYSSELNVNALLLGDSALYLCASSPRGSQETQYFGPGTRLLVL.

The chain combines TRBV30 with TRBJ1-1; unclear D gene. Per germline, CDR1 GTSNPN and CDR2 SVGIG (reference sequence). The CDR3 runs to 12 residues. V was shortened by 1 base and J by 6 bases, with 9 bases between the two germline ends. The CDR3 coding sequence is TGTGCCTGGAGTGCGGGTAGGGCTGAAGCTTTCTTT. Protein product: CAWSAGRAEAFF. The full variable domain, rest sourced from reference TRBV30 and TRBJ1-1, is SQTIHQWPATLVQPVGSPLSLECTVEGTSNPNLYWYRQAAGRGLQLLFYSVGIGQISSEVPQNLSASRPQDRQFILSSKKLLLSDSGFYLCAWSAGRAEAFFGQGTRLTVV.

This clonotype has just a few counts. The chain links TRBV28 to TRBJ2-6; D possibly corresponds to TRBD1 (5 bases). The CDR3 contains 15 residues. V was shortened by 3 bases and J by 3 bases, with 9 bases between the two germline ends. Germline V gives CDR1 MDHEN, CDR2 SYDVKM. The DNA for the CDR3 is TGTGCCAGCAGTTTTCAGGGTTTTGGGGCCAACGTCCTGACTTTC. Its translation is CASSFQGFGANVLTF.

The chain recombines TRBV9 with TRBJ2-3, with D perhaps TRBD1 (5 bases). V was pared by 0 bases and J by 0 bases, with 11 bases between. The CDR3 sequence is 16 residues long. Germline V gene lookup returns CDR1 SGDLS and CDR2 YYNGEE. The CDR3 DNA is TGTGCCAGCAGCGTAGTAACACAGGCGAGCACAGATACGCAGTATTTT. Its translation is CASSVVTQASTDTQYF. The variable domain in full, completed from reference TRBV9 and TRBJ2-3, reads DSGVTQTPKHLITATGQRVTLRCSPRSGDLSVYWYQQSLDQGLQFLIQYYNGEERAKGNILERFSAQQFPDLHSELNLSSLELGDSALYFCASSVVTQASTDTQYFGPGTRLTVL.

The V and J genes are TRBV2 and TRBJ2-1; 10 nucleotides line up with TRBD2. The J segment lost 9 bases and the V segment lost 7 bases, leaving 6 bases of the junction unmatched. Germline CDR1 is SNHLY and CDR2 is FYNNEI. CDR3 length equals 13 residues. CDR3 in amino acids: CASKLAGVVEQFF. As DNA, the CDR3 is TGTGCCAGCAAGCTAGCGGGAGTCGTTGAGCAGTTCTTC.

The sample holds a few counts of this clonotype. The rearrangement joins TRBV28 to TRBJ2-4; possibly TRBD1 or TRBD2 for D (5 bases each). The CDR3 contains 12 residues. V was trimmed by 3 bases and J by 9 bases, leaving 9 bases between them. The germline gives CDR1 MDHEN, CDR2 SYDVKM. CDR3: CASSFPGAIQYF. The CDR3 DNA reads as TGTGCCAGCAGTTTTCCCGGGGCCATTCAGTACTTC. The complete variable domain, with remaining parts taken from reference TRBV28 and TRBJ2-4, reads DVKVTQSSRYLVKRTGEKVFLECVQDMDHENMFWYRQDPGLGLRLIYFSYDVKMKEKGDIPEGYSVSREKKERFSLILESASTNQTSMYLCASSFPGAIQYFGAGTRLSVL.

This clonotype has more than one count but fewer than ten. The chain is built from TRBV3-1 and TRBJ2-1, with 14 nucleotides matching TRBD2. The CDR3 extends over 16 amino acids. The germline V gene has CDR1 LGHDT and CDR2 YNNKEL (reference sequence). The ends lost 3 bases at V and 8 bases at J; junction bases unmatched: 6. The CDR3 DNA is TGTGCCAGCAGCCACCTGGGACTAGCGGGAGACTATGAGCAGTTCTTC. It yields the protein CASSHLGLAGDYEQFF.

V usage is TRBV29-1 and J usage is TRBJ2-1; tentatively, D is TRBD2 (6 bases). The V and J ends lost 5 bases and 9 bases respectively, with 14 bases between them. Per germline, CDR1 SQVTM and CDR2 ANQGSEA. The CDR3 contains 12 residues. The CDR3 sequence is CSVRLGIGEQFF. CDR3 bases: TGCAGCGTTAGACTAGGGATTGGTGAGCAGTTCTTC.